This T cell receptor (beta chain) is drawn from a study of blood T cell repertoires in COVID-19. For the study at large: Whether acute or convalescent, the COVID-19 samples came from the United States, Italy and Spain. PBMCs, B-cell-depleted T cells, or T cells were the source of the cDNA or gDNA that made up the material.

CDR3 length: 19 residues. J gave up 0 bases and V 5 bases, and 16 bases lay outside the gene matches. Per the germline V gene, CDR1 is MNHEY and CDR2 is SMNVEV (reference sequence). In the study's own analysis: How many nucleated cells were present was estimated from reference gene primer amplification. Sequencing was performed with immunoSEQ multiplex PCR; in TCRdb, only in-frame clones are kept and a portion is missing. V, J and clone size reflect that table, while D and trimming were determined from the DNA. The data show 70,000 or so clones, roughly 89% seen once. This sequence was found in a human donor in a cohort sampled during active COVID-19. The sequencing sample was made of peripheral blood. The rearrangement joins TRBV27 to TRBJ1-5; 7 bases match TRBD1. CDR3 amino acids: CASSIYPPGQTNSNQPQHF. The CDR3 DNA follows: TGTGCCAGCAGTATTTACCCTCCGGGACAGACTAATAGCAATCAGCCCCAGCATTTT.